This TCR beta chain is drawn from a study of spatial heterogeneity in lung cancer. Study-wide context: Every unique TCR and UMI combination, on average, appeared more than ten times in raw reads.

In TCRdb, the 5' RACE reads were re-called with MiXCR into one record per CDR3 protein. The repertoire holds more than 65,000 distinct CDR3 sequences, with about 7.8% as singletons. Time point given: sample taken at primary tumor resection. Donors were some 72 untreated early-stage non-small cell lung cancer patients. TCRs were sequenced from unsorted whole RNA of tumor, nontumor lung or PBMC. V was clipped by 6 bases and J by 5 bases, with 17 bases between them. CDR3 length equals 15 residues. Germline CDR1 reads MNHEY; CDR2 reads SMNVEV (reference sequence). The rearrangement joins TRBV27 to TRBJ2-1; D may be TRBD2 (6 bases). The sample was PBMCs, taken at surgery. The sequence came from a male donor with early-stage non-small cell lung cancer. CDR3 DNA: TGTGCCAGCAGCCAGAGTCCGGGACTCAACAATGAGCAGTTCTTC. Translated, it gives CASSQSPGLNNEQFF.